This T cell receptor (beta chain) appears in the sequencing data of a study of tumor-infiltrating lymphocytes in primary liver carcinoma. Germline DNA was extracted too, while blood RNA derived from unsorted whole blood. On this clonotype: A much larger clone differs by one base, so this may be a read error.

The CDR3 is made up of 20 amino acids. Germline CDR1 is MNHNY and CDR2 is SVGAGI (reference sequence). From around 530 ng of total RNA, TCR beta-specific cDNA was reverse-transcribed using a constant-region primer. For TCR beta, libraries were produced by three nested multiplex PCR rounds using slightly modified ARM-PCR. The two initial PCR rounds, roughly 9 cycles each, used TRBV1-TRBV30 forward and C-beta reverse primers. MiXCR, run by TCRdb on the multiplex PCR reads, gives a single entry per CDR3 protein. The table includes nearly 200,000 distinct CDR3 sequences, about 65% detected once. The sequence was collected from a woman aged 60 to 75 with primary liver carcinoma and hepatitis B virus infection. Sample: peripheral blood. The chain employs TRBV6-6 and TRBJ1-1; the D is unclear. The CDR3 here is CANSYSSYSRLQTMNTEAFF. The CDR3 bases are TGTGCCAACAGTTACTCGAGTTATTCTAGATTACAAACAATGAACACTGAAGCTTTCTTT.